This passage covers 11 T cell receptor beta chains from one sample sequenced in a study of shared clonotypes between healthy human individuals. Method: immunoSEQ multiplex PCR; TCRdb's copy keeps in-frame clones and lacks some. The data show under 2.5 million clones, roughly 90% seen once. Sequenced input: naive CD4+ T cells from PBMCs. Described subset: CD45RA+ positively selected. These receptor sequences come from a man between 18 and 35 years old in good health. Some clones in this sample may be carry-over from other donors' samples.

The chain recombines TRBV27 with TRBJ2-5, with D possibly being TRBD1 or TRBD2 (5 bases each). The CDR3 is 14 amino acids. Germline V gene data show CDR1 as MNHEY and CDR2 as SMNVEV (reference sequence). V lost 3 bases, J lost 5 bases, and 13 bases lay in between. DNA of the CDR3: TGTGCCAGCAGTTTTGGACGGGGCGGGGAGACCCAGTACTTC. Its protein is CASSFGRGGETQYF.

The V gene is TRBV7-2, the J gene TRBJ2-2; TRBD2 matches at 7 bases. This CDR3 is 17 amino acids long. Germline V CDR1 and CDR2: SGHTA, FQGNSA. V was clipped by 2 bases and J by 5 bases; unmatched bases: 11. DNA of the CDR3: TGTGCCAGCAGCTTATTTTCGAGGCTAGCGGTAACCGGGGAGCTGTTTTTT. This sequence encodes CASSLFSRLAVTGELFF.

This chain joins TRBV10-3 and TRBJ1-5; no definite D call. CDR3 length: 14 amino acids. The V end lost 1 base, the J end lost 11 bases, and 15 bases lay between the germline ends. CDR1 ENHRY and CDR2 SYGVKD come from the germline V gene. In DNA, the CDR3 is TGTGCCATCAGTGAGTTGGTGAGTCCTACGGCCCAGCATTTT. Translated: CAISELVSPTAQHF.

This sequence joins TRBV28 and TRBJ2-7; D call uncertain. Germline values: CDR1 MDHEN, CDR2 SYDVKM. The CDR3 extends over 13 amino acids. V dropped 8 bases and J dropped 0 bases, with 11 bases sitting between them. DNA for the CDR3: TGTGCCAGCGGACCACTAAGCTCCTACGAGCAGTACTTC. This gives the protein CASGPLSSYEQYF.

The CDR3 region is CASSSTPGLGGEQYF. The CDR3 DNA reads as TGTGCCAGCAGTTCCACCCCGGGACTGGGCGGGGAGCAGTACTTC. The chain couples TRBV28 to TRBJ2-7; D might be TRBD2 (6 bases). Germline V gene lookup returns CDR1 MDHEN and CDR2 SYDVKM. Trimming removed 4 bases at V and 7 bases at J, with 20 bases between. CDR3 length: 15 residues.

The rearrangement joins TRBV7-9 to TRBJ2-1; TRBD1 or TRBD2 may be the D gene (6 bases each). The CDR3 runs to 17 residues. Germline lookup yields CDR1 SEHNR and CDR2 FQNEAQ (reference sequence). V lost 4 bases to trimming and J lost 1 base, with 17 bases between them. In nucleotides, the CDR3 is TGTGCCAGCAGCTCAAAGGGGGGCGCTAGATCCTACAATGAGCAGTTCTTC. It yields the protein CASSSKGGARSYNEQFF.

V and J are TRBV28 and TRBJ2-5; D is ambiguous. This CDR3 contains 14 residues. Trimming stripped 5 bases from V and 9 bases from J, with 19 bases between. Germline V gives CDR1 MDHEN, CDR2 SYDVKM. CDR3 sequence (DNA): TGTGCCAGCAGTACCTCAGGACGGTTTAGGGCCCAGTACTTC. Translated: CASSTSGRFRAQYF.

CDR3 amino acids: CAWSVLLQGARGELFF. In DNA form, the CDR3 reads TGTGCCTGGAGTGTACTGTTACAGGGGGCGAGGGGGGAGCTGTTTTTT. This chain joins TRBV30 and TRBJ2-2; 9 bases are a match to TRBD1. Losses at the gene ends were 0 bases for V and 8 bases for J; bases not matched to a gene: 10. The CDR3 is 16 amino acids. Germline assignment: CDR1 GTSNPN and CDR2 SVGIG (reference sequence).

CDR3 in DNA: TGTGCCAGCAGATCGGGGACAGGGGTAGAGACCCAGTACTTC. This encodes CASRSGTGVETQYF. The chain has TRBV27 and TRBJ2-5; TRBD1 agrees at 10 bases. Germline V gene sequence: CDR1 MNHEY, CDR2 SMNVEV (reference sequence). V lost 6 bases to trimming and J lost 4 bases; unmatched junction nucleotides: 5. This CDR3 region has 14 residues.

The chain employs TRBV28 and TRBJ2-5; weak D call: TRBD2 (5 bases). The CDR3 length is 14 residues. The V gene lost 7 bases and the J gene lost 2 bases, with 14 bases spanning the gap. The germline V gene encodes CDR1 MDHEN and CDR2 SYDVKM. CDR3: CASTLGGGQETQYF. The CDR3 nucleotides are TGTGCCAGCACCCTAGGCGGCGGGCAAGAGACCCAGTACTTC.

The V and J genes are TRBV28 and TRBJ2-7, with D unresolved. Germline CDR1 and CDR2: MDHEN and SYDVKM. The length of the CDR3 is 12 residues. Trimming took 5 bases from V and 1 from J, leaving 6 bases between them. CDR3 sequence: CASSQASYEQYF. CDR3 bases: TGTGCCAGCAGTCAGGCTTCCTACGAGCAGTACTTC.